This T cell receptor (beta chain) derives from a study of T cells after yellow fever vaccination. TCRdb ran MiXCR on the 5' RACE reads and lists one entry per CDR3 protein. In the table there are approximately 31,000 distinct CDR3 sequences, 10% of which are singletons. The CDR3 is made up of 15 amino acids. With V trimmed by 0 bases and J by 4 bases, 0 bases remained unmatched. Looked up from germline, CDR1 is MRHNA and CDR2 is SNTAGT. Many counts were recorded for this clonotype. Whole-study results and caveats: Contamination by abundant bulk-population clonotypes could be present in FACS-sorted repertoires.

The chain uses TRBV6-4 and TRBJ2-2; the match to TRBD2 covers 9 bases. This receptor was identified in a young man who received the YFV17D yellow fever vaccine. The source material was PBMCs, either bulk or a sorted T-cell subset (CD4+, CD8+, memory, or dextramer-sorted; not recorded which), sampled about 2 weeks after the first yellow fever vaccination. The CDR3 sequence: CASSDSSGGTGELFF. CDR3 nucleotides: TGTGCCAGCAGTGACTCTAGCGGGGGCACCGGGGAGCTGTTTTTT.